The clone carrying this T cell receptor beta chain was found a few times. Method: immunoSEQ multiplex PCR; TCRdb's copy keeps in-frame clones and lacks some. The sample consists of about 19,000 clones, roughly 85% of them appearing once. This sample was taken from a study of blood T cell repertoires in COVID-19. Study summary: COVID-19 samples collected from the United States, Italy and Spain covered acute and convalescent phases.

CDR1 is SNHLY, CDR2 FYNNEI, per germline. V gave up 8 bases and J gave up 5 bases; unmatched junction bases: 13. This CDR3 spans 15 amino acids. This TCR came from an older man with acute or convalescent COVID-19. Sequencing was performed on peripheral blood. The V call is TRBV2, the J call TRBJ1-2, with TRBD1 matching over 8 bases. CDR3 DNA: TGTGCCAGCTCTTATCCGGGACAGGCGACGTATGGCTACACCTTC. Residues: CASSYPGQATYGYTF.